This entry features one T cell receptor (beta chain) sequence. The data belong to a study of T cell changes during pregnancy in multiple sclerosis. Method: immunoSEQ multiplex PCR; TCRdb's copy keeps in-frame clones and lacks some. The sample records some 21,000 clones, roughly nine tenths being singletons. The CDR3 length is 13 residues. Germline V lookup: CDR1 SGHTA, CDR2 FQGTGA. Trimming took 5 bases from V and 3 from J; bases not matched to a gene: 2. The rearrangement uses TRBV7-3 and TRBJ2-5, with 8 bases fitting TRBD2. Sample: CD8+ T cells from peripheral blood mononuclear cells, taken in the second trimester of pregnancy. This receptor was obtained from a female donor in good health, enrolled as a control in a pregnancy study. CDR3 amino acids: CASSPAGEETQYF. DNA of the CDR3: TGTGCCAGCAGCCCAGCGGGGGAAGAGACCCAGTACTTC.